The present T cell receptor (beta chain) was sequenced within a study of sequential checkpoint blockade in melanoma. Study-wide context: Patients were randomized 1:1 to nivolumab-then-ipilimumab or ipilimumab-then-nivolumab first-line.

This CDR3 has 16 residues. Produced via immunoSEQ multiplex PCR; TCRdb's table is partial and in-frame only. This table holds some 31,000 clones, roughly 90% found once. Stated treatment: randomized to nivolumab then ipilimumab (arm A) or the reverse (arm B). No patient had prior DNA-damaging chemotherapy. The sequenced sample was CD8+ T cells sorted from blood (inferred from file names), obtained from a patient given nivolumab and ipilimumab in sequence. The sequence derives from a human donor with melanoma. The chain uses TRBV21-1 and TRBJ1-5. TRBV21-1 is a pseudogene locus. The CDR3 region has the DNA TGTGCCAGCAGCTTCCCAGGAGAAGGGGGGGATCAGCCCCAGCATTTT. This gives the protein CASSFPGEGGDQPQHF.